A single sample is the source of the 22 T cell receptor beta chains below, sequenced in a study of blood T cell repertoires in COVID-19. The assay was immunoSEQ multiplex PCR, and TCRdb's table has in-frame clones only and misses some. The sample holds roughly 60,000 clones, roughly 85% seen once. Sequences were obtained from peripheral blood. The receptors originated from a human donor in a cohort sampled during active COVID-19.

The V gene is TRBV7-2, the J gene TRBJ1-5, with D perhaps matching TRBD1 (6 bases). The CDR3 runs to 14 residues. Germline CDR1 SGHTA, CDR2 FQGNSA. Deletions cut 5 bases from V and 6 bases from J, with 14 bases between. In DNA, the CDR3 is TGTGCCAGCAGCCCCCAACAGGGCGGTCAGCCCCAGCATTTT. It specifies CASSPQQGGQPQHF. Filled out from reference TRBV7-2 and TRBJ1-5, the complete variable domain reads GAGVSQSPSNKVTEKGKDVELRCDPISGHTALYWYRQSLGQGLEFLIYFQGNSAPDKSGLPSDRFSAERTGGSVSTLTIQRTQQEDSAVYLCASSPQQGGQPQHFGDGTRLSIL.

This chain uses TRBV30 with TRBJ1-1; D unresolved. V dropped 0 bases and J dropped 8 bases, with 13 bases sitting between them. CDR3 length equals 13 residues. Germline V gene sequence: CDR1 GTSNPN, CDR2 SVGIG (reference sequence). The CDR3 nucleotides read TGTGCCTGGAGTGTTTTAAGAGGGTACGAAGCTTTCTTT. Its translation is CAWSVLRGYEAFF.

This clone was counted once. The chain couples TRBV6-6 to TRBJ2-3, with D unclear. Germline-derived CDR1 and CDR2 are MNHNY and SVGAGI (reference sequence). CDR3 length: 13 residues. V lost 11 bases and J lost 2, with 14 bases in between. CDR3 DNA: TGTGCCGCTCAAAGCGACTCCACAGATACGCAGTATTTT. Translating gives CAAQSDSTDTQYF.

The chain is built from TRBV5-5 and TRBJ1-5, with D uncertain. Germline-derived CDR1 and CDR2 are SGHKS and YYEKEE (reference sequence). Between the trimmed V and J ends, which lost 3 bases and 6 bases, there was a span of 13 bases. The CDR3 contains 14 residues. The CDR3, as DNA: TGTGCCAGCAGCTCCGACTCCGCGGTTCAGCCCCAGCATTTT. Translated: CASSSDSAVQPQHF.

The rearrangement uses TRBV7-6 and TRBJ2-5, with a tentative D call TRBD1 (5 bases). V lost 2 bases and J lost 1, with 14 bases in between. Germline V gene data show CDR1 as SGHVS and CDR2 as FNYEAQ. The CDR3 runs 16 residues. CDR3 loop: CASSLLYRQLQETQYF. The CDR3 nucleotides read TGTGCCAGCAGCTTATTGTACAGGCAACTCCAAGAGACCCAGTACTTC.

V and J are TRBV30 and TRBJ2-2, with 7 bases fitting TRBD1. The CDR3 runs 14 residues. V was clipped by 3 bases and J by 3 bases; unmatched bases: 4. From germline, CDR1 is GTSNPN and CDR2 SVGIG (reference sequence). The CDR3 is CAWSYRGDTGELFF. As DNA, the CDR3 is TGTGCCTGGAGCTACAGGGGAGACACCGGGGAGCTGTTTTTT.

About this clone itself: Other nucleotide sequences in the sample specify the same CDR3. The rearrangement uses TRBV28 and TRBJ1-2; D is unresolved. The V end lost 3 bases, the J end lost 6 bases, and 8 bases lay between the germline ends. The CDR3 runs 12 residues. From germline, CDR1 is MDHEN and CDR2 SYDVKM. CDR3 sequence: CASSLAVHGYTF. The CDR3 DNA sequence: TGTGCCAGCAGTTTGGCGGTCCATGGCTACACCTTC.

The chain carries TRBV5-5 and TRBJ2-7, with 9 bases aligning to TRBD2. After removal of 0 bases from V and 0 bases from J, the junction contained 10 bases not matched to a gene. The germline V gene encodes CDR1 SGHKS and CDR2 YYEKEE (reference sequence). The CDR3 extends over 18 amino acids. The CDR3 DNA is TGTGCCAGCAGCTTGGTGGGTAGCGGGAGAAGTATCTCCTACGAGCAGTACTTC. Translation gives CASSLVGSGRSISYEQYF.

This clone was detected only once. This chain joins TRBV18 and TRBJ1-4, with 8 bases that match TRBD1. The junction had 3 bases not matched to a gene; V was cut back by 3 bases and J by 6 bases. This CDR3 region has 14 residues. The germline V gene encodes CDR1 KGHSH and CDR2 LQKENI. The CDR3 nucleotides are TGTGCCAGCTCACCGACAGGGGCGGATGAAAAACTGTTTTTT. It codes for CASSPTGADEKLFF.

The rearrangement joins TRBV27 to TRBJ1-1; a weak D match, TRBD1 (5 bases). This CDR3 has 12 amino acids. Germline V gives CDR1 MNHEY, CDR2 SMNVEV (reference sequence). Between the trimmed V and J ends, which lost 5 bases and 5 bases, there was a span of 9 bases. The chain's CDR3 is CASSTQGTEAFF. The CDR3 DNA is TGTGCCAGCAGTACCCAGGGTACTGAAGCTTTCTTT.

This clone was detected only once. The rearrangement links TRBV19 to TRBJ1-1, with D tentatively TRBD1 (5 bases). The germline CDR1 and CDR2 sequences are LNHDA and SQIVND (reference sequence). The V end lost 3 bases, the J end lost 8 bases, and 13 bases lay between the germline ends. The CDR3 extends over 13 amino acids. The DNA of the CDR3 is TGTGCCAGTAGTATTTTCGCGGGGCGAGAAGCTTTCTTT. As protein: CASSIFAGREAFF.

The chain links TRBV6-2 or TRBV6-3 to TRBJ2-7; perhaps TRBD2 as D (6 bases). Germline lookup yields CDR1 MNHEY and CDR2 SVGEGT. V lost 0 bases and J lost 2, with 11 bases in between. The CDR3 extends over 15 amino acids. The DNA for the CDR3 is TGTGCCAGCAGTTACTCGCACGGGAGTACCTACGAGCAGTACTTC. Its translation: CASSYSHGSTYEQYF.

The chain carries TRBV7-9 and TRBJ2-7; TRBD1 aligns across 8 bases. V lost 6 bases, J lost 3 bases, and 7 bases stayed unmatched. Per the germline V gene, CDR1 is SEHNR and CDR2 is FQNEAQ (reference sequence). This CDR3 has 14 residues. The CDR3 here is CASSRTGQVYEQYF. CDR3 DNA: TGTGCCAGCAGTCGCACGGGACAGGTCTACGAGCAGTACTTC.

V is TRBV14 and J is TRBJ2-1, with 8 positions matching TRBD2. CDR3 length equals 15 residues. V was clipped by 1 base and J by 7 bases; unmatched bases: 6. Germline loops: CDR1 SGHDN, CDR2 FVKESK. This CDR3 is CASSQVLAAGNEQFF. CDR3 nucleotides: TGTGCCAGCAGCCAAGTACTAGCGGCCGGGAATGAGCAGTTCTTC.

This chain links TRBV10-3 with TRBJ2-1, with TRBD1 as a possible D gene (6 bases). The germline V gene encodes CDR1 ENHRY and CDR2 SYGVKD. This CDR3 spans 16 amino acids. The V end lost 0 bases, the J end lost 4 bases, and 13 bases lay between the germline ends. The CDR3 region is CAISESGGPGYNEQFF. CDR3 DNA sequence: TGTGCCATCAGTGAGTCAGGGGGACCAGGATACAATGAGCAGTTCTTC.

This clone was seen a handful of times. J is TRBJ2-3 and V is TRBV19; 7 positions match TRBD2. The CDR3 has 14 residues. Germline CDR1 reads LNHDA; CDR2 reads SQIVND (reference sequence). The trim removed 4 bases at V and 7 bases at J, leaving 8 bases unmatched. The DNA for the CDR3 is TGTGCCAGTAGTACGGGGGAGGGGAGAAATACGCAGTATTTT. Residues: CASSTGEGRNTQYF.

The chain combines TRBV4-2 with TRBJ2-3; possible D gene TRBD2, 5 bases. Germline V gene sequence: CDR1 LGHNA, CDR2 YNFKEQ. This CDR3 region has 16 residues. V was pared by 0 bases and J by 2 bases, with 12 bases between. The CDR3 loop reads CASSQEPSSPTDTQYF. The CDR3 DNA follows: TGTGCCAGCAGCCAAGAGCCTAGCAGTCCCACAGATACGCAGTATTTT.

The chain employs TRBV6-6 and TRBJ2-1, with a possible D match to TRBD2 (6 bases). V was cut by 5 bases and J by 6 bases, with 17 bases left in between. The CDR3 length is 15 residues. Germline V gene sequence: CDR1 MNHNY, CDR2 SVGAGI (reference sequence). CDR3 DNA: TGTGCCAGCAGTAAGCGGGCCTCCACGGGCAATGAGCAGTTCTTC. It codes for CASSKRASTGNEQFF.

The sample holds a few counts of this clone. The V gene is TRBV4-1, the J gene TRBJ2-4; 11 bases line up with TRBD2. V trimming: 1 base; J trimming: 0 bases; junction bases outside the gene matches: 5. Germline values: CDR1 MGHRA, CDR2 YSYEKL. The CDR3 spans 18 residues. The CDR3 region is CASSQGLAGGLAKNIQYF. The CDR3 coding sequence is TGCGCCAGCAGCCAAGGCCTAGCGGGAGGACTAGCCAAAAACATTCAGTACTTC.

The rearrangement joins TRBV29-1 to TRBJ2-1; possible D gene TRBD2, 5 bases. V dropped 7 bases and J dropped 3 bases, with 13 bases sitting between them. CDR3 length: 13 amino acids. CDR1 and CDR2 from the germline V gene are SQVTM and ANQGSEA. The CDR3 DNA sequence: TGCAGCGGGAGGTGGGGTTACTACAATGAGCAGTTCTTC. It yields the protein CSGRWGYYNEQFF.

This clone has just a few counts. The V gene is TRBV6-5, the J gene TRBJ1-2; D is uncertain. The CDR3 totals 12 residues. Looked up from germline, CDR1 is MNHEY and CDR2 is SVGAGI. V lost 4 bases to trimming and J lost 4 bases, with 7 bases between them. The CDR3 DNA reads as TGTGCCAGCAGTTCGGGTCCCTATGGCTACACCTTC. This gives the protein CASSSGPYGYTF.

This chain uses TRBV24-1 with TRBJ2-2, with D maybe TRBD1 (7 bases). Germline CDR1 and CDR2: KGHDR and SFDVKD. The CDR3 extends over 16 amino acids. Trimming stripped 3 bases from V and 6 bases from J, with 16 bases between. The CDR3 loop is CATSDPLAGGSGELFF. The DNA of the CDR3 is TGTGCCACCAGTGATCCCTTGGCAGGGGGGTCCGGGGAGCTGTTTTTT.